The subject of this entry is one TCR beta chain. The CDR3 totals 16 residues. The junction had 13 bases not matched to a gene; V was cut back by 3 bases and J by 5 bases. Germline lookup yields CDR1 DFQATT and CDR2 SNEGSKA (reference sequence). The data originate from a study of blood T cell repertoires in COVID-19. Study-level background: Spain, Italy and the United States supplied samples that represented acute and convalescent COVID-19.

The repertoire was sequenced with immunoSEQ multiplex PCR; TCRdb's copy has only in-frame clones and lacks some. The data contain a few hundred thousand clones, about 80% of them singletons. The TCR originated in a middle-aged man who had recovered from COVID-19. The rearrangement links TRBV20-1 to TRBJ2-1; 7 nucleotides line up with TRBD2. The sequenced material came from PBMCs or T cells enriched from blood (not recorded which). The CDR3 loop reads CSASGPVASGNNEQFF. As DNA, the CDR3 is TGCAGTGCTAGTGGGCCCGTTGCTAGCGGTAACAATGAGCAGTTCTTC.